These T cell receptor beta chains were read from a single sample in a study of blood T cell repertoires in COVID-19. Profiling relied on immunoSEQ multiplex PCR, and the TCRdb table lists in-frame clones only, not all of them. The sample contains 90,000 to 100,000 clones, around 83% of which appear only once. The sequenced material came from peripheral blood. The origin of the receptors is a man aged 60-69 years with acute or convalescent COVID-19. Both conserved end residues are part of each CDR3. D genes are given only for firm matches. Size tells how often a clone was seen (once, few, many) or the class of an expanded clone, and some rows leave it out.

j_call clone_size v_call d_call cdr3_nt cdr3_aa
TRBJ2-2 . TRBV5-1 . TGCGCCAGCAGCTCAAATGGGGAGCTGTTTTTT CASSSNGELFF
TRBJ1-1 . TRBV2 TRBD1 TGTGCCAGCAGTACCGACCGACAGGGGCTGAACACTGAAGCTTTCTTT CASSTDRQGLNTEAFF
TRBJ1-4 . TRBV7-9 TRBD1 TGTGCCAGCAGCCAAACGGGACAGGGGGCCGGAAAACTGTTTTTT CASSQTGQGAGKLFF
TRBJ2-7 . TRBV18 TRBD1 TGTGCCAGCACAGAGGGACAGGGGAGGAGCTACGAGCAGTACTTC CASTEGQGRSYEQYF
TRBJ2-5 . TRBV5-1 . TGCGCCAGCAGCTCCACCACAGGAACACAAGAGACCCAGTACTTC CASSSTTGTQETQYF
TRBJ2-1 . TRBV2 . TGTGCCAGCAGTGTGAGGGGGGGATACAATGAGCAGTTCTTC CASSVRGGYNEQFF
TRBJ2-1 . TRBV9 TRBD2 TGTGCCAGCAGAGATTTACTAGCGGGGAGCTCCTACAATGAGCAGTTCTTC CASRDLLAGSSYNEQFF
TRBJ2-3 . TRBV10-2 TRBD1 TGCGCCAGCAGTGACTCGGGACAGGGGGGACCCACAGATACGCAGTATTTT CASSDSGQGGPTDTQYF
TRBJ1-3 once TRBV6-5 . TGTGCCAGCAGTCAGCTTGAGGGAGACACCATATATTTT CASSQLEGDTIYF
TRBJ1-2 . TRBV5-1 . TGCGCCAGCAGGACACCGGGAGAACCAAACTATGGCTACACCTTC CASRTPGEPNYGYTF
TRBJ2-1 . TRBV2 TRBD1 TGTGCCAGCAAGTGGGACAGGGCCTACAATGAGCAGTTCTTC CASKWDRAYNEQFF
TRBJ1-2 . TRBV5-4 . TGTGCCAGCAGCTTGGCCGATCTGAGGGATAACTATGGCTACACCTTC CASSLADLRDNYGYTF
TRBJ1-2 once TRBV4-2 . TGTGCCAGCAGCCAAGACTTAGGTAGTCAGGGGCACTATGGCTACACCTTC CASSQDLGSQGHYGYTF
TRBJ1-2 . TRBV11-2 TRBD1 TGTGCCAGCAGCTTAGCCCGGGGTGTCAGGGGGCTCTATGGCTACACCTTC CASSLARGVRGLYGYTF
TRBJ2-1 few TRBV12-3/TRBV12-4 TRBD1 TGTGCCACCGACAGGGGGGGCAATGAGCAGTTCTTC CATDRGGNEQFF
TRBJ2-5 . TRBV5-5 . TGTGCCAGCAGCTACAGTGGGGCCTCAAGAGAGACCCAGTACTTC CASSYSGASRETQYF
TRBJ1-2 . TRBV7-9 TRBD1 TGTGCCAGCAGACCGACAGGGAATAACTATGGCTACACCTTC CASRPTGNNYGYTF
TRBJ2-7 . TRBV9 . TGTGCCAGCAGCGTAGCTAGCCCGCTCTACGAGCAGTACTTC CASSVASPLYEQYF
TRBJ2-5 . TRBV28 . TGTGCCAGCCGTGCGGAAGAGACCCAGTACTTC CASRAEETQYF
TRBJ2-1 . TRBV19 . TGTGCCAGTAGTATTGGGCAGATCAATGAGCAGTTCTTC CASSIGQINEQFF
TRBJ2-3 . TRBV18 TRBD2 TGTGCCAGCTCACCACCCTCCGGGGGGGAAACTTCTACGCAGTATTTT CASSPPSGGETSTQYF
TRBJ1-5 few TRBV7-2 . TGTGCCAGCAGCGTCGACCCAACAGGGAATCAGCCCCAGCATTTT CASSVDPTGNQPQHF
TRBJ1-1 . TRBV28 . TGTGCCAGCAGCCTCGCCGGGGGGCATCACACTGAAGCTTTCTTT CASSLAGGHHTEAFF
TRBJ1-2 . TRBV13 . TGTGCCAGCAGTTCGGACAAATCCTATGGCTACACCTTC CASSSDKSYGYTF
TRBJ1-5 . TRBV6-6 . TGTGCCAGCAGCCCCCCAGGTATCAGCAATCAGCCCCAGCATTTT CASSPPGISNQPQHF
TRBJ1-5 . TRBV12-3/TRBV12-4 TRBD1 TGTGCCAGCAATGACAGGGGCAATCAGCCCCAGCATTTT CASNDRGNQPQHF
TRBJ2-5 . TRBV5-1 TRBD2 TGCGCCAGCAGCTTGCTTCTTTCCCGTGTGGGGGGGAAGATCCAGACCCAGTACTTC CASSLLLSRVGGKIQTQYF
TRBJ1-1 . TRBV7-6 . TGTGCCAGCAGCGTTACCCCCAGGTCAGGATACTTGAACACTGAAGCTTTCTTT CASSVTPRSGYLNTEAFF
TRBJ2-1 . TRBV6-6 . TGTGCCAGCAGCCAACAGGGCACTTGGAATGAGCAGTTCTTC CASSQQGTWNEQFF
TRBJ1-6 . TRBV27 . TGTGCCAGCAGTTTATTTTCTTATAATTCACCCCTCCACTTT CASSLFSYNSPLHF
TRBJ2-4 once TRBV2 . TGTGCCAGCAGTGATAGCAGAGGCGCTGGGAACATTCAGTACTTC CASSDSRGAGNIQYF
TRBJ2-6 . TRBV7-2 . TGTGCCAGCAGCTTAGTATTGGAGCGTGGGGCCAACGTCCTGACTTTC CASSLVLERGANVLTF
TRBJ1-2 . TRBV19 TRBD1 TGTGCCAGCTTTAAAAGTCCCGGGACAGGGGGCGCGGTTGGCTACACCTTC CASFKSPGTGGAVGYTF
TRBJ1-2 . TRBV2 TRBD1 TGTGCCAGCAGTCCGGGACAGGGTTCCTATGGCTACACCTTC CASSPGQGSYGYTF
TRBJ1-2 . TRBV6-5 . TGTGCCAGCAGTTACCCAGGACAGCCTAACTATGGCTACACCTTC CASSYPGQPNYGYTF
TRBJ2-1 . TRBV23-1 TRBD1 TGCGCCACAAAACCCATGGGGACAGGGTCAAATGAGCAGTTCTTC CATKPMGTGSNEQFF
TRBJ2-5 . TRBV20-1 . TGCAGTGCCCGCGGCGAGACCCAGTACTTC CSARGETQYF
TRBJ1-5 . TRBV6-5 TRBD1 TGTGCCAGCAGAGCGGACAGGTCTAAGAATCAGCCCCAGCATTTT CASRADRSKNQPQHF
TRBJ2-5 . TRBV2 TRBD2 TGTGCCAGCACCAGAAGGGAGGGCATGGCCCAGTACTTC CASTRREGMAQYF
TRBJ2-7 . TRBV29-1 TRBD1 TGCAGCGTTGGACAGGGGGGCCCCTACGAGCAGTACTTC CSVGQGGPYEQYF
TRBJ2-1 . TRBV4-1 TRBD1 TGCGCCAGCAGCCTATCGACAGGGGGCGGACTGGAGCAGTTCTTC CASSLSTGGGLEQFF